Following are 2 T cell receptor beta chains from one sample sequenced in a study of shared clonotypes between healthy human individuals. Assay: immunoSEQ multiplex PCR; the TCRdb copy retains only in-frame clones and omits some. The sample includes about 2.4 million clones, 93% seen only once; the top ten take more than 0.35%. Sequencing was performed on naive CD4+ T cells from PBMCs. Subset noted: CD45RA+ positively selected. These receptors came from a man between 18 and 29 years old in good health. Some clones in this sample may be carry-over from other donors' samples.

The chain has TRBV11-3 and TRBJ2-1; possible D gene TRBD2, 6 bases. The CDR3 is 15 residues long. Looked up from germline, CDR1 is SGHNT and CDR2 is YENEEA. V lost 8 bases and J 4 bases, leaving 18 bases between the germline ends. CDR3 bases: TGTGCCAGCCAAGCGGGCGGAGGGCCTTACAATGAGCAGTTCTTC. Translated, it gives CASQAGGGPYNEQFF.

The rearrangement uses TRBV2 and TRBJ2-7; a possible D gene is TRBD2 (5 bases). Germline V gene lookup returns CDR1 SNHLY and CDR2 FYNNEI. This CDR3 has 14 residues. V was clipped by 9 bases and J by 0 bases, with 15 bases between them. The CDR3: CARDSSGNSYEQYF. The CDR3 nucleotides are TGTGCCAGGGACTCATCCGGGAACTCCTACGAGCAGTACTTC.